The rows below give T cell receptor beta chains drawn from one sample of a study of T cell repertoires in cytomegalovirus infection. No antigen has been assigned to these receptors. TCRdb reanalysed the reads using MiXCR and keeps one entry per CDR3 protein. The data hold approximately 910,000 distinct CDR3 sequences, with 25% to 40% observed a single time. Sequencing used cultured CD8+ T cells from PBMCs, obtained from culture after CMV antigen stimulation. The receptor set was obtained from a human donor in good health (CMV status not recorded). Some clones in this sample may be carry-over from other donors' samples. The CDR3 runs from the conserved cysteine through the conserved F or W. The D gene is left open where the match is weak. The size of a clone is reported for some rows only, either as once, few or many, or as a class for expanded clones.

d_gene: NA
v_gene: TRBV20-1
j_gene: TRBJ1-3
abundance: NA
CDR3nt: TGCAGTGCTAGGTCAGATGGAAGGGGACGAAATGGAAACACCATATATTTT
CDR3aa: CSARSDGRGRNGNTIYF

d_gene: TRBD1
v_gene: TRBV27
j_gene: TRBJ2-3
abundance: NA
CDR3nt: TGTGCCAGCAGTTTATCGTCTTTTGGCAGGGGGATCACAGATACGCAGTATTTT
CDR3aa: CASSLSSFGRGITDTQYF

d_gene: NA
v_gene: TRBV9
j_gene: TRBJ2-2
abundance: few
CDR3nt: TGTGCCAGCAGCGTAGAATCAGCCACCGGGGAGCTGTTTTTT
CDR3aa: CASSVESATGELFF

d_gene: NA
v_gene: TRBV4-1
j_gene: TRBJ2-1
abundance: few
CDR3nt: TGCGCCAGCAGCCAAGTATCGTCCTCGGATGAGCAGTTCTTC
CDR3aa: CASSQVSSSDEQFF

d_gene: TRBD1
v_gene: TRBV7-9
j_gene: TRBJ1-1
abundance: few
CDR3nt: TGTGCCAGCAGCCCTGGGACAGGATCTGAAGCTTTCTTT
CDR3aa: CASSPGTGSEAFF

d_gene: NA
v_gene: TRBV7-8
j_gene: TRBJ1-1
abundance: many
CDR3nt: TGTGCCAGCAGCTTAGTGGGGGGCGTGAACACTGAAGCTTTCTTT
CDR3aa: CASSLVGGVNTEAFF

d_gene: NA
v_gene: TRBV19
j_gene: TRBJ2-1
abundance: NA
CDR3nt: TGTGCCAGTAGTTGGGACGGTTCCAATGAGCAGTTCTTC
CDR3aa: CASSWDGSNEQFF

d_gene: TRBD1
v_gene: TRBV4-1
j_gene: TRBJ1-6
abundance: few
CDR3nt: TGCGCCAGTAGCCCCCTCGGGACAGAAACATATAATTCACCCCTCCACTTT
CDR3aa: CASSPLGTETYNSPLHF

d_gene: TRBD2
v_gene: TRBV6-2/TRBV6-3
j_gene: TRBJ2-1
abundance: NA
CDR3nt: TGTGCCAGCAAGGCGATTAGGACTAGCGGGGGATACAATGAGCAGTTCTTC
CDR3aa: CASKAIRTSGGYNEQFF

d_gene: NA
v_gene: TRBV5-4
j_gene: TRBJ1-3
abundance: few
CDR3nt: TGTGCCAGCAGACGGGCTGGGGAGGAAGAATCTGGAAACACCATATATTTT
CDR3aa: CASRRAGEEESGNTIYF

d_gene: NA
v_gene: TRBV12-3/TRBV12-4
j_gene: TRBJ2-3
abundance: many
CDR3nt: TGTGCCAGCAGTTTTGTAACGCGGACAGATACGCAGTATTTT
CDR3aa: CASSFVTRTDTQYF

d_gene: NA
v_gene: TRBV11-3
j_gene: TRBJ2-2
abundance: NA
CDR3nt: TGTGCCAGCAGCCCGATGGGGGGGGCTGGCACCGGGGAGCTGTTTTTT
CDR3aa: CASSPMGGAGTGELFF

d_gene: NA
v_gene: TRBV13
j_gene: TRBJ2-1
abundance: NA
CDR3nt: TGTGCCAGCAGCTCCCTGGCCATGGGCGAGCAGTTCTTC
CDR3aa: CASSSLAMGEQFF

d_gene: NA
v_gene: TRBV4-1
j_gene: TRBJ2-1
abundance: many
CDR3nt: TGTGCCAGCAGCCAAGAAGGGTACAATGAGCAGTTCTTC
CDR3aa: CASSQEGYNEQFF

d_gene: TRBD1
v_gene: TRBV28
j_gene: TRBJ1-3
abundance: few
CDR3nt: TGTGCCAGCAGCTTGGGGGGACAGGGGCCCGGAAACACCATATATTTT
CDR3aa: CASSLGGQGPGNTIYF

d_gene: TRBD1
v_gene: TRBV20-1
j_gene: TRBJ2-1
abundance: few
CDR3nt: TGCAGTGCTAGTAAGCCCGGACAGGGGAACTACAATGAGCAGTTCTTC
CDR3aa: CSASKPGQGNYNEQFF

d_gene: TRBD1
v_gene: TRBV19
j_gene: TRBJ1-2
abundance: NA
CDR3nt: TGTGCCAGTACCGATGGGACAGGGGCTCCTAACTATGGCTACACCTTC
CDR3aa: CASTDGTGAPNYGYTF

d_gene: NA
v_gene: TRBV7-8
j_gene: TRBJ1-5
abundance: NA
CDR3nt: TGTGCCAGCAGCTTAGGCGTTTATAGCAATCAGCCCCAGCATTTT
CDR3aa: CASSLGVYSNQPQHF

d_gene: NA
v_gene: TRBV7-8
j_gene: TRBJ2-1
abundance: many
CDR3nt: TGTGCCAGCAGCATTTCCTTGGGTGAGCAGTTCTTC
CDR3aa: CASSISLGEQFF

d_gene: NA
v_gene: TRBV20-1
j_gene: TRBJ1-4
abundance: NA
CDR3nt: TGCAGTGCTAGAGAAAGGGTAGGCGAAAAACTGTTTTTT
CDR3aa: CSARERVGEKLFF

d_gene: NA
v_gene: TRBV27
j_gene: TRBJ2-3
abundance: NA
CDR3nt: TGTGCCAGCACCTCGTTCGCAAAAACAGATACGCAGTATTTT
CDR3aa: CASTSFAKTDTQYF

d_gene: NA
v_gene: TRBV28
j_gene: TRBJ1-5
abundance: NA
CDR3nt: TGTGCCAGCGTAGGACAGTTAAAAAGTAATCAGCCCCAGCATTTT
CDR3aa: CASVGQLKSNQPQHF

d_gene: NA
v_gene: TRBV11-1
j_gene: TRBJ2-1
abundance: NA
CDR3nt: TGTGCCAGCAGCTTAGCCCGGGTCCCAGAGCAGTTCTTC
CDR3aa: CASSLARVPEQFF

d_gene: NA
v_gene: TRBV29-1
j_gene: TRBJ1-2
abundance: NA
CDR3nt: TGCAGCGATGTAGGGCTGGGAGGCTACACCTTC
CDR3aa: CSDVGLGGYTF

d_gene: NA
v_gene: TRBV6-6
j_gene: TRBJ1-3
abundance: few
CDR3nt: TGTGCCAGCACCAACACGGGAAACACCATATATTTT
CDR3aa: CASTNTGNTIYF

d_gene: TRBD1
v_gene: TRBV7-2
j_gene: TRBJ2-1
abundance: many
CDR3nt: TGTGCCAGCAGCTTAGCTCCCTTGACAGGGTACTACAATGAGCAGTTCTTC
CDR3aa: CASSLAPLTGYYNEQFF

d_gene: TRBD1
v_gene: TRBV7-9
j_gene: TRBJ1-1
abundance: few
CDR3nt: TGTGCCAGCAGCGCCTTACCACCGGGACAGGGGATCGGTGAAGCTTTCTTT
CDR3aa: CASSALPPGQGIGEAFF

d_gene: TRBD2
v_gene: TRBV12-3/TRBV12-4
j_gene: TRBJ2-5
abundance: NA
CDR3nt: TGTGCCAGCAGTCCGCGGGAGACCAAGAAAGGGACCCAGTACTTC
CDR3aa: CASSPRETKKGTQYF

d_gene: NA
v_gene: TRBV6-5
j_gene: TRBJ1-4
abundance: NA
CDR3nt: TGTGCCAGCAGTTACGGGGGGCTGAATGAAAAACTGTTTTTT
CDR3aa: CASSYGGLNEKLFF

d_gene: NA
v_gene: TRBV6-5
j_gene: TRBJ2-5
abundance: few
CDR3nt: TGTGCCAGCAGTTACCACCCCAGGGGCTGGGAGACCCAGTACTTC
CDR3aa: CASSYHPRGWETQYF

d_gene: NA
v_gene: TRBV7-8
j_gene: TRBJ2-5
abundance: many
CDR3nt: TGTGCCAGCAGCTTAGCGACAGAAGCGCAAGAGACCCAGTACTTC
CDR3aa: CASSLATEAQETQYF

d_gene: TRBD1
v_gene: TRBV10-3
j_gene: TRBJ2-7
abundance: NA
CDR3nt: TGTGCCATCAGTGAGGGACAGGGGGCCTCCTACGAGCAGTACTTC
CDR3aa: CAISEGQGASYEQYF

d_gene: TRBD1
v_gene: TRBV4-1
j_gene: TRBJ1-5
abundance: NA
CDR3nt: TGCGCCAGCACACCCCGACAGGGGGCTTATCAGCCCCAGCATTTT
CDR3aa: CASTPRQGAYQPQHF

d_gene: NA
v_gene: TRBV12-3/TRBV12-4
j_gene: TRBJ2-1
abundance: few
CDR3nt: TGTGCCAGCAGGCGAGGACATAACTCCTACAATGAGCAGTTCTTC
CDR3aa: CASRRGHNSYNEQFF